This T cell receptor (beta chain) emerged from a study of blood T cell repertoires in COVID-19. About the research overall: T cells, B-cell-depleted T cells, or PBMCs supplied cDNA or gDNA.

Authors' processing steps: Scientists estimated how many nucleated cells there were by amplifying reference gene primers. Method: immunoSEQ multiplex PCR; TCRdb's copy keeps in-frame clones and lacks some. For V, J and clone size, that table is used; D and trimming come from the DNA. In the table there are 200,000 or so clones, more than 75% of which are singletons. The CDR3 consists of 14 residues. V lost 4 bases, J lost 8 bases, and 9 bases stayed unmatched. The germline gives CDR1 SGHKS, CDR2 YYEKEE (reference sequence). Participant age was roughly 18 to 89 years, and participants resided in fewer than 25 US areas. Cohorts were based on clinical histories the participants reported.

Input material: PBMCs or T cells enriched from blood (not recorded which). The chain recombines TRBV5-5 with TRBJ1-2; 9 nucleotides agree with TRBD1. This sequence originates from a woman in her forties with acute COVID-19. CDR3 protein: CASSAGTGSLGYTF. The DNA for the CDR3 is TGTGCCAGCAGCGCGGGGACAGGGAGTCTCGGCTACACCTTC.